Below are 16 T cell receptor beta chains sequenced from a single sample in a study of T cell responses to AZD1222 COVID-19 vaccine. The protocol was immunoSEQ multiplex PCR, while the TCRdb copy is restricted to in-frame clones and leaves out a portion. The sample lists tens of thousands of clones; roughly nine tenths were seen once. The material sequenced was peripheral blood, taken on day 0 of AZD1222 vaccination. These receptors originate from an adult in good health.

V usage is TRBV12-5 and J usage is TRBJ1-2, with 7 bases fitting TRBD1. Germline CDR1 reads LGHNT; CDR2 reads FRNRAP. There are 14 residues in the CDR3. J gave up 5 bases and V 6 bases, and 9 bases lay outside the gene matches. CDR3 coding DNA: TGTGCTAGTGGGCGAAAGACAGGGCAGTATGGCTACACCTTC. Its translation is CASGRKTGQYGYTF. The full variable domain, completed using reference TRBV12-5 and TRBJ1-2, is DARVTQTPRHKVTEMGQEVTMRCQPILGHNTVFWYRQTMMQGLELLAYFRNRAPLDDSGMPKDRFSAEMPDATLATLKIQPSEPRDSAVYFCASGRKTGQYGYTFGSGTRLTVV.

CDR3 sequence (DNA): TGTGCCAGCAGCCAAGATACGTCGAACACTGAAGCTTTCTTT. Residues: CASSQDTSNTEAFF. The V and J genes are TRBV4-2 and TRBJ1-1; D gene unclear. Trimming took off 0 bases at V and 1 base at J, with 6 bases between the two ends. This CDR3 comprises 14 residues. In germline, CDR1 is LGHNA, CDR2 YNFKEQ.

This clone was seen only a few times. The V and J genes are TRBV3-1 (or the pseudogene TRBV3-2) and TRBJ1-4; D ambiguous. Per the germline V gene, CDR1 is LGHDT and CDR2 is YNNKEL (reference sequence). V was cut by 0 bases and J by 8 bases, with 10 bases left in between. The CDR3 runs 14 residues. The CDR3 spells CASSQEGLGEKLFF. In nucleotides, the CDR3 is TGTGCCAGCAGCCAAGAAGGACTTGGCGAAAAACTGTTTTTT.

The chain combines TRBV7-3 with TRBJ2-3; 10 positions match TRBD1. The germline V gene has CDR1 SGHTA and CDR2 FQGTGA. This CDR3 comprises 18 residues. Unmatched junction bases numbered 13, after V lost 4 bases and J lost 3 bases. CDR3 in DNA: TGTGCCAGCAGCTCCGCCCCGGGACAGGGGTTACTGACAGATACGCAGTATTTT. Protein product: CASSSAPGQGLLTDTQYF.

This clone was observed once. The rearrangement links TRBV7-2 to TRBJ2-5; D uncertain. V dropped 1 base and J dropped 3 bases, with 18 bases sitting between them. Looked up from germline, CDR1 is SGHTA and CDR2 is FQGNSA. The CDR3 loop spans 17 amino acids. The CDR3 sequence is CASSLVFRGELKETQYF. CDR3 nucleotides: TGTGCCAGCAGCTTAGTTTTTAGAGGAGAACTAAAAGAGACCCAGTACTTC. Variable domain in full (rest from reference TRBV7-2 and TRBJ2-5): GAGVSQSPSNKVTEKGKDVELRCDPISGHTALYWYRQSLGQGLEFLIYFQGNSAPDKSGLPSDRFSAERTGGSVSTLTIQRTQQEDSAVYLCASSLVFRGELKETQYFGPGTRLLVL.

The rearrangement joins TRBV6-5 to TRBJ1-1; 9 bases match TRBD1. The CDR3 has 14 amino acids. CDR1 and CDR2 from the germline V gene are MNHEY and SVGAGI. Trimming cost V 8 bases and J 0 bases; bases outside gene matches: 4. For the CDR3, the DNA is TGTGCCAGCGGACGGACAGGGGTGAACACTGAAGCTTTCTTT. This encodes CASGRTGVNTEAFF.

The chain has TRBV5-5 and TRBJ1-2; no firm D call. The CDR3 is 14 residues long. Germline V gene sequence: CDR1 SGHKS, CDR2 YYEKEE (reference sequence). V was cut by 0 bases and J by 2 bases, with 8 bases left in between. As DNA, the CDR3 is TGTGCCAGCAGCTTGGACCTCACCAACTATGGCTACACCTTC. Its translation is CASSLDLTNYGYTF.

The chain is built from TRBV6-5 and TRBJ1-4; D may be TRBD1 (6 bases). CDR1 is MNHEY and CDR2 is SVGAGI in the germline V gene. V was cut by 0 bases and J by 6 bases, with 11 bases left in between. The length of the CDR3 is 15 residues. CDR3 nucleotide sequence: TGTGCCAGCAGTTACTCGCGGGGGCAGCATGAAAAACTGTTTTTT. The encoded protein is CASSYSRGQHEKLFF.

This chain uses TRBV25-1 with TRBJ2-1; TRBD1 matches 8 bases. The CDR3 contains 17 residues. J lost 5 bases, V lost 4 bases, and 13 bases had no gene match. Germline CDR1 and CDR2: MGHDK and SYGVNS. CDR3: CASSGSIGQGEHNEQFF. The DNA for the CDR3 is TGTGCCAGCAGTGGGTCCATCGGACAGGGAGAGCACAATGAGCAGTTCTTC. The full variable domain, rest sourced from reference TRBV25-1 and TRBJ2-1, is EADIYQTPRYLVIGTGKKITLECSQTMGHDKMYWYQQDPGMELHLIHYSYGVNSTEKGDLSSESTVSRIRTEHFPLTLESARPSHTSQYLCASSGSIGQGEHNEQFFGPGTRLTVL.

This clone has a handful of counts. The CDR3 DNA is TGTGCCAGCAGCCGTGCTAGCGGGGGCGGGGATACGCAGTATTTT. Protein: CASSRASGGGDTQYF. V is TRBV6-4 and J is TRBJ2-3, with 10 bases aligning to TRBD2. The CDR3 is made up of 15 amino acids. The V and J ends lost 6 bases and 6 bases, in that order; junction bases with no gene match: 9. Germline-derived CDR1 and CDR2 are MRHNA and SNTAGT.

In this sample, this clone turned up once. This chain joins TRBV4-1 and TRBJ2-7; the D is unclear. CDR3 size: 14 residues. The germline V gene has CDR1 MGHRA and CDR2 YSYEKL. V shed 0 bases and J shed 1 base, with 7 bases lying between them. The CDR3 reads CASSQEEGSYEQYF. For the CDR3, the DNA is TGCGCCAGCAGCCAAGAAGAAGGGTCCTACGAGCAGTACTTC.

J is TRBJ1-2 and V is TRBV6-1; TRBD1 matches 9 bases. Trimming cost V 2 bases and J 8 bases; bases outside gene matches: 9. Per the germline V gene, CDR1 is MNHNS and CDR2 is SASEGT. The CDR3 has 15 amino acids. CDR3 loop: CASSEPATGGKGYTF. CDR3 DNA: TGTGCCAGCAGTGAACCTGCGACAGGGGGGAAAGGCTACACCTTC.

This CDR3 is CAISDPDRTNTRTSGPYNEQFF. In DNA form, the CDR3 reads TGTGCCATCAGTGACCCGGACAGGACTAATACTAGGACTAGCGGGCCATACAATGAGCAGTTCTTC. The chain couples TRBV10-3 to TRBJ2-1; 11 bases line up with TRBD2. Per germline, CDR1 ENHRY and CDR2 SYGVKD. The CDR3 extends over 22 amino acids. J lost 4 bases, V lost 3 bases, and 23 bases had no gene match.

The CDR3 reads CASSLRGFNQPQHF. Written as DNA, the CDR3 is TGTGCCAGCAGCTTGCGAGGATTCAATCAGCCCCAGCATTTT. The chain has TRBV5-6 and TRBJ1-5; D is unclear. The CDR3 runs to 14 residues. V gave up 1 base and J gave up 3 bases, with 8 bases separating them. CDR1 and CDR2 (germline): SGHDT, YYEEEE.

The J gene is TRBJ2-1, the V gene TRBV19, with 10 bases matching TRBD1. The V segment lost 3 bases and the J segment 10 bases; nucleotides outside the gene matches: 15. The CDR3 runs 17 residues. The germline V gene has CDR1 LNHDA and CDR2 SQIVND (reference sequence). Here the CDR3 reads CASSIPLDRGRDMEQFF. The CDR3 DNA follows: TGTGCCAGTAGTATTCCCCTTGACAGGGGGCGTGATATGGAGCAGTTCTTC.

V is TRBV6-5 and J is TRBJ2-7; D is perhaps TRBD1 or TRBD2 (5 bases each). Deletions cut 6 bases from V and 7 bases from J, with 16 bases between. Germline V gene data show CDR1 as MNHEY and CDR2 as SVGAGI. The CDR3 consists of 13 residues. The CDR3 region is CASSLGESGEQYF. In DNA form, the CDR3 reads TGTGCCAGCAGCTTAGGGGAATCGGGGGAGCAGTACTTC.